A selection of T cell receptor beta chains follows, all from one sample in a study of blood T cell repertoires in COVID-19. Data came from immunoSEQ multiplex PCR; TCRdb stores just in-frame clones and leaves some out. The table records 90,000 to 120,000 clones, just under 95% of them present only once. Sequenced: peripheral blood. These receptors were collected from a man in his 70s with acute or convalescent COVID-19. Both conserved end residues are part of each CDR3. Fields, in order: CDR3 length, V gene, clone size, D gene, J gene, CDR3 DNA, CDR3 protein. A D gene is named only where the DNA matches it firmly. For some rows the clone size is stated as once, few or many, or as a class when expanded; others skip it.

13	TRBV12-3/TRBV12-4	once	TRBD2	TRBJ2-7	TGTGCCAGCAGTGGGGGGGGTGGCTACGAGCAGTACTTC	CASSGGGGYEQYF
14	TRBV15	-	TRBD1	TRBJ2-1	TGTGCCACCAACGACAGGGGCTCCTACAATGAGCAGTTCTTC	CATNDRGSYNEQFF
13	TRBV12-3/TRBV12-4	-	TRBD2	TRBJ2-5	TGTGCCAGCAACAAAAATGCGGGAGAGGCCCAGTACTTC	CASNKNAGEAQYF
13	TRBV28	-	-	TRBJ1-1	TGTGCCACCATTAGGGGCGGCTCCACTGAAGCTTTCTTT	CATIRGGSTEAFF
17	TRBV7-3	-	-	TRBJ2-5	TGTGCCAGCAGCTTATACCCTTCAACTAGCCTCGGGGAGACCCAGTACTTC	CASSLYPSTSLGETQYF
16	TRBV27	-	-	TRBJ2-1	TGTGCCAGCAGGGGGGCTGGCGGGAGATCTGTCAATGAGCAGTTCTTC	CASRGAGGRSVNEQFF
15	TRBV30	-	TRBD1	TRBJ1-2	TGTGCCTGGAGTGTCGGGACAGGGGATGGGATGGGCTACACCTTC	CAWSVGTGDGMGYTF
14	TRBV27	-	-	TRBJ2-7	TGTGCCAGCAGCATATCGACGGGAAGCTACGAGCAGTACTTC	CASSISTGSYEQYF
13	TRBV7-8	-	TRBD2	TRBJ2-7	TGTGCCAGCAGGCCGGGGGGTACCTACGAGCAGTACTTC	CASRPGGTYEQYF
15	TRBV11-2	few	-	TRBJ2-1	TGTGCCAGCAGCCCCGACTTCCTCTCCTACAATGAGCAGTTCTTC	CASSPDFLSYNEQFF
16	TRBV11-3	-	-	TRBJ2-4	TGTGCCAGCAGCTTAGGGGGACCGGGACACAAAAACATTCAGTACTTC	CASSLGGPGHKNIQYF
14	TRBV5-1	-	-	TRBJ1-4	TGCGCCAGCAGCTTTGGGAGAGGGGGTGAAAAACTGTTTTTT	CASSFGRGGEKLFF
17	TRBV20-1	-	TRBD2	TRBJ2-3	TGCAGTGCTAGTCTAGAAAGACTAGCGGGAGTTGCAGATACGCAGTATTTT	CSASLERLAGVADTQYF
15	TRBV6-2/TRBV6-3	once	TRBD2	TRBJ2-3	TGTGCCAGCAGTCCCTTAGCGGGATCCACAGATACGCAGTATTTT	CASSPLAGSTDTQYF
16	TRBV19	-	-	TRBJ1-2	TGTGCCAGTAGTATAGATCTGGGGGGACCTCCCTATGGCTACACCTTC	CASSIDLGGPPYGYTF
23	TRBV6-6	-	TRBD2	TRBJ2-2	TGTGCCAGCAGTCGCCTTACGTCTAGCGGGCGTACCAGAAATACCTTATTCACCGGGGAGCTGTTTTTT	CASSRLTSSGRTRNTLFTGELFF
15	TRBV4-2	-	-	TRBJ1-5	TGTGCCAGCAGCCAAGGGCTCTCAAGCAATCAGCCCCAGCATTTT	CASSQGLSSNQPQHF
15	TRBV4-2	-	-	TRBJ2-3	TGTGCCAGCAGCCAAGATTTCAGGGGCGCAGATACGCAGTATTTT	CASSQDFRGADTQYF
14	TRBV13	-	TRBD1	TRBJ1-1	TGTGCCAGCAGCTGGGGACAGCTGAACACTGAAGCTTTCTTT	CASSWGQLNTEAFF
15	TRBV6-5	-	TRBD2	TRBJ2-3	TGTGCCAGCAGACTGAGCGGGAGGGGCACAGATACGCAGTATTTT	CASRLSGRGTDTQYF
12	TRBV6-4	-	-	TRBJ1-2	TGTGCCAGCTCGGACGGGGTCTATGGCTACACCTTC	CASSDGVYGYTF
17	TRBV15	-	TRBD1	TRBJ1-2	TGTGCCACCAGCAGAGTGACTCATTCGACAGGGGGCGAAGGCTACACCTTC	CATSRVTHSTGGEGYTF